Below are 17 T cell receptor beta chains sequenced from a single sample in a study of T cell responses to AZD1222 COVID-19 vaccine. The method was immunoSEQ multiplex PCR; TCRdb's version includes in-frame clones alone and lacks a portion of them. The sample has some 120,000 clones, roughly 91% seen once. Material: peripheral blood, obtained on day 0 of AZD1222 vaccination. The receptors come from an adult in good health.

CDR3 in amino acids: CASSPTTGRSPLHF. CDR3 in DNA: TGTGCCAGCAGCCCCACTACAGGGAGGTCACCCCTCCACTTT. The chain joins TRBV6-5 to TRBJ1-6, with D possibly being TRBD1 (6 bases). This CDR3 has 14 residues. Germline CDR1 reads MNHEY; CDR2 reads SVGAGI. V lost 6 bases and J lost 10, with 16 bases in between.

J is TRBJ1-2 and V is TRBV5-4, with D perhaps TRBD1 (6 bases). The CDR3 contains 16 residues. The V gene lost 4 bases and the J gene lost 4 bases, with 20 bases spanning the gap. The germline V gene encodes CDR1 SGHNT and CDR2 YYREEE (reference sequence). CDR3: CASSHRGQNSFYGYTF. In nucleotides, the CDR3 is TGTGCCAGCAGCCACCGCGGACAGAACTCATTCTATGGCTACACCTTC. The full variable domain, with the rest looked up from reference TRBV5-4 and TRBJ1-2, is ETGVTQSPTHLIKTRGQQVTLRCSSQSGHNTVSWYQQALGQGPQFIFQYYREEENGRGNFPPRFSGLQFPNYSSELNVNALELDDSALYLCASSHRGQNSFYGYTFGSGTRLTVV.

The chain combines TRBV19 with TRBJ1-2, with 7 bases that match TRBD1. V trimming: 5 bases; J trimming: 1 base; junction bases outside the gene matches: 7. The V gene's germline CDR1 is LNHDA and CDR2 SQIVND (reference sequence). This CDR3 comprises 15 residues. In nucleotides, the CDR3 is TGTGCCAGTAGTGTACAGGGGAAGGGTAACTATGGCTACACCTTC. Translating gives CASSVQGKGNYGYTF.

CDR3 sequence: CASSQEEETQYF. The CDR3 DNA reads TGTGCCAGCAGCCAAGAGGAAGAGACCCAGTACTTC. The chain is built from TRBV3-1 (or the pseudogene TRBV3-2) and TRBJ2-5, with D uncertain. V lost 0 bases and J lost 3, with 2 bases in between. CDR3 size: 12 residues. Per germline, CDR1 LGHDT and CDR2 YNNKEL (reference sequence).

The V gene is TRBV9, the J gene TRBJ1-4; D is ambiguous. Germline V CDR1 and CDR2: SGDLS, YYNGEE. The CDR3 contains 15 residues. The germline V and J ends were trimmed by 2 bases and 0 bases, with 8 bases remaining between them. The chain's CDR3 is CASSVRGSTNEKLFF. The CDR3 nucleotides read TGTGCCAGCAGCGTCCGCGGGTCAACTAATGAAAAACTGTTTTTT.

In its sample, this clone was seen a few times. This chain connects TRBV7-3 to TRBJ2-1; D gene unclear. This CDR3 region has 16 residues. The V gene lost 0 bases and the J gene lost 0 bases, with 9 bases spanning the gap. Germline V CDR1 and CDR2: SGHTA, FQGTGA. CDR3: CASSLTVASSYNEQFF. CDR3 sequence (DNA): TGTGCCAGCAGCTTAACAGTGGCCAGCTCCTACAATGAGCAGTTCTTC.

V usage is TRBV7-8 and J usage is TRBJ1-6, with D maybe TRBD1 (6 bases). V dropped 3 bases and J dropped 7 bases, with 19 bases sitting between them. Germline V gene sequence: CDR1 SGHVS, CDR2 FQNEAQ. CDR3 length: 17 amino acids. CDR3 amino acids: CASSFRTAPGENSPLHF. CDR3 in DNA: TGTGCCAGCAGCTTCAGGACAGCCCCGGGGGAAAATTCACCCCTCCACTTT.

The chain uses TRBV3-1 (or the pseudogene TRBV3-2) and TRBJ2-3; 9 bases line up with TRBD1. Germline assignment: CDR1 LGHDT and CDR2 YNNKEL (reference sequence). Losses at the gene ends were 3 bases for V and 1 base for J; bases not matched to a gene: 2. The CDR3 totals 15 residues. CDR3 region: CASSQRTGGTDTQYF. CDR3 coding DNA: TGTGCCAGCAGCCAGAGGACAGGGGGCACAGATACGCAGTATTTT.

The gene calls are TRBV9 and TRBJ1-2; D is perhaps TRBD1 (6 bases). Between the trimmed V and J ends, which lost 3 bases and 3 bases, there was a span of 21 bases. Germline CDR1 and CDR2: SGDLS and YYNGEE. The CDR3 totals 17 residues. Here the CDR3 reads CASSGTGLGALYYGYTF. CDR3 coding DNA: TGTGCCAGCAGCGGCACAGGTTTGGGGGCTCTTTACTATGGCTACACCTTC.

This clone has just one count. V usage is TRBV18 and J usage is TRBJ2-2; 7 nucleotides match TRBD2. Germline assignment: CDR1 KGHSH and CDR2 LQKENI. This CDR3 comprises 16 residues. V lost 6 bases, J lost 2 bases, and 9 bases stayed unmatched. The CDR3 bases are TGTGCCAGCTCCCCGAGGGGAGGGATCAACACCGGGGAGCTGTTTTTT. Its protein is CASSPRGGINTGELFF.

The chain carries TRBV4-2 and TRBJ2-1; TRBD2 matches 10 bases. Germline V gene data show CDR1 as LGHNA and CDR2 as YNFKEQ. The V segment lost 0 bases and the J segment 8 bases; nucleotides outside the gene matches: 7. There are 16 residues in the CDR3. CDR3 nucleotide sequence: TGTGCCAGCAGCCAAGATGAGCGGGAGGGCCTTTATGAGCAGTTCTTC. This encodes CASSQDEREGLYEQFF.

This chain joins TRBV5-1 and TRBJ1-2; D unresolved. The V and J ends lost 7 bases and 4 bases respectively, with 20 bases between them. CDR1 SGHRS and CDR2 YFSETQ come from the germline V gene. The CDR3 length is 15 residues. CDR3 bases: TGCGCCAGCGTCCCCGCCCCTGCAGGACGCTATGGCTACACCTTC. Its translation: CASVPAPAGRYGYTF.

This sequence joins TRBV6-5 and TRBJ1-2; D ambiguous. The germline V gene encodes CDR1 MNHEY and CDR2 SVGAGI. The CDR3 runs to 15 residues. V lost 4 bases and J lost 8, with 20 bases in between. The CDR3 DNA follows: TGTGCCAGCAGTTCTTTCGCGGGAGGCCCGAAGGGCTACACCTTC. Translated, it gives CASSSFAGGPKGYTF.

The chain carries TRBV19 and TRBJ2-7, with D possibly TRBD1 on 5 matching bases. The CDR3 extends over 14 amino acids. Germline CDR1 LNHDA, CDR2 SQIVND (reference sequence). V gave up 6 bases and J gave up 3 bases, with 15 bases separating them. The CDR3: CASSTTDTNYEQYF. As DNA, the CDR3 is TGTGCCAGTAGCACGACAGACACTAACTACGAGCAGTACTTC.

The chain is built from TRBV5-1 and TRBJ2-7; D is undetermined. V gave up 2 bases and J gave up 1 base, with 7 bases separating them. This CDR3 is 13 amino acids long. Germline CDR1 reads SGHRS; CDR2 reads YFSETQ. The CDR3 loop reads CASSLLSSYEQYF. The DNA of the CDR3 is TGCGCCAGCAGCTTACTGTCGTCCTACGAGCAGTACTTC.

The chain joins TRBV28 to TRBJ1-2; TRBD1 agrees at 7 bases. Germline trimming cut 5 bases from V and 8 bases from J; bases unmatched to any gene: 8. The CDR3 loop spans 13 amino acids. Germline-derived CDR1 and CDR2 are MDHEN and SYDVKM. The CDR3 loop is CASSADRARGYTF. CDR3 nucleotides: TGTGCCAGCAGTGCCGACAGGGCAAGAGGCTACACCTTC.

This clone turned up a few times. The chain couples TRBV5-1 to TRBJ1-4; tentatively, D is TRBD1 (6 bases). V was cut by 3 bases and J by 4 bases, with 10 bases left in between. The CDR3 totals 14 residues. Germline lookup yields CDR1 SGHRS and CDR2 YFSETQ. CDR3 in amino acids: CASSSGQFNEKLFF. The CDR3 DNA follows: TGCGCCAGCAGCTCTGGACAGTTTAATGAAAAACTGTTTTTT.